This TCR beta chain originates from a study of cytomegalovirus exposure and HLA in healthy donors listed by TCRdb under 2017. Study-wide context: According to a later analysis, the 120 or so validation repertoires were produced on the same platform as the roughly 700 repertoires of the first cohort. The study aimed to test whether cataloging public T cell receptors could reveal signatures of past pathogen exposure. High-throughput TCR immunosequencing, statistical association of individual TCRs with disease status, and machine learning were combined to predict cytomegalovirus infection status. In addition to the first cohort of approximately 650 subjects, a separate validation cohort of approximately 120 different subjects was used.

A remark on this clone: Its antigen is still unknown. Per-base quality was not reported, and no clone a single base away is much larger than it.

The research as a whole found: The study gave a list of around 170 TCR beta chains associated with cytomegalovirus. Most TCR sequences were observed very rarely across donors, whereas some public TCRs were present in many individuals. Three of the identified cytomegalovirus-associated TCR beta chains were confirmed in vitro to be specific for cytomegalovirus antigens. In both the original and validation cohorts, the classifier was reported to diagnose cytomegalovirus status with high specificity and sensitivity. The authors suggested that the approach could potentially be extended to other disease states and immunological phenotypes. The validation cohort had no HLA typing available for a later analysis, so co-occurrence within that cohort was assessed over all 120 or so repertoires. In a later analysis, TCRs clustered in the first cohort were found to also tend to co-occur in the 130 or so validation repertoires, with approximately 95% of cluster scores above 0.

The library was obtained by the immunoSEQ multiplex PCR assay. On the authors' methods: A statistical classification framework was built for diagnosing cytomegalovirus status from the catalog of TCR beta chain sequences. This immuneACCESS table, as held by TCRdb, lists in-frame sequences with V and J called but not all clones. Of the missing ones, under half trace to an unresolved V gene in checked studies; the others have no known cause. That table is the source of V, J and clone size, and D and trimming were worked out from the DNA. Present in this sample are 130,000 or so clones, about nine tenths of which were seen just once. The ten largest clones add up to roughly 6.5% of the sample. V is pared back by 1 base and J by 8 bases, with 12 bases lying between the germline termini. Reading the germline V gene gives CDR1 MGHDK and CDR2 SYGVNS. The CDR3 has 14 amino acids, counting the end cysteine and phenylalanine. The CDR3 DNA has 42 bases and is translated from base 1.

The donors belonged to the validation cohort of around 120 subjects, which was separate from the roughly 700-subject first cohort. The rearranged chain carries TRBV25-1 and TRBJ2-1; a weak D assignment points to TRBD2 (6 bases agree). The sequencing input was PBMCs. The clonotype comes from a woman in her 30s in good health and CMV-seropositive. The CDR3 region reads CASSESRRVHEQFF. The base sequence is TGTGCCAGCAGTGAATCAAGGAGGGTCCATGAGCAGTTCTTC.